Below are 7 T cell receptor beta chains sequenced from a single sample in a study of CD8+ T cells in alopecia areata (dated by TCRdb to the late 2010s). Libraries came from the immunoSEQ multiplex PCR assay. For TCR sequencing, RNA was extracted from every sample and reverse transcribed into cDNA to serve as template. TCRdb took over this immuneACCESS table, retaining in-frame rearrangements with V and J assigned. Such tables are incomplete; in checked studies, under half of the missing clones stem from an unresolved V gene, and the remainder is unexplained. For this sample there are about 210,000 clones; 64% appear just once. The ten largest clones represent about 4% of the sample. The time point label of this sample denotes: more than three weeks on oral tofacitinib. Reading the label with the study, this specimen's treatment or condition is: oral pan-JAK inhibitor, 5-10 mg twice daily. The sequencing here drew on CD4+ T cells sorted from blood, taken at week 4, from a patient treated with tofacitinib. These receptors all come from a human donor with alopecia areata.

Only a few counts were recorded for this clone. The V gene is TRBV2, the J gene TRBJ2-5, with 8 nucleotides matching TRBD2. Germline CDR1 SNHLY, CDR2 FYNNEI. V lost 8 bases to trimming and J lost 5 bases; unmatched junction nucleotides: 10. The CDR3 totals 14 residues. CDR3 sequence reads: CASLGGGTGETQYF. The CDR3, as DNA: TGTGCCAGCCTGGGCGGGGGGACTGGGGAGACCCAGTACTTC.

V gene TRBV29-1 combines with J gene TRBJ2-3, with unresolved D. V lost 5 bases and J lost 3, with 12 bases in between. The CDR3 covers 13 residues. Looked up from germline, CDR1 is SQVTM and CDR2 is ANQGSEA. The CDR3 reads CSVSDVGTDTQYF. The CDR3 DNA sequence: TGCAGCGTTTCCGACGTCGGGACAGATACGCAGTATTTT.

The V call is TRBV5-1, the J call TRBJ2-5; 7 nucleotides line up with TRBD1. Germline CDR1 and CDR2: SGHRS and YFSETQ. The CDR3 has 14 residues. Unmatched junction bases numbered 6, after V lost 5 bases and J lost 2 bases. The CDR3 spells CASSPDRSQETQYF. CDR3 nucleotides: TGCGCCAGCAGTCCGGACAGGAGTCAAGAGACCCAGTACTTC.

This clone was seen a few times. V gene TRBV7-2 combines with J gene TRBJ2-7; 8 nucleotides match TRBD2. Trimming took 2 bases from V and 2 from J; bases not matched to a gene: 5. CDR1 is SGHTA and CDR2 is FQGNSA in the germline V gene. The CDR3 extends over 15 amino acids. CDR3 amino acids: CASSLYGGAAYEQYF. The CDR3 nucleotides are TGTGCCAGCAGCTTATACGGGGGGGCCGCCTACGAGCAGTACTTC.

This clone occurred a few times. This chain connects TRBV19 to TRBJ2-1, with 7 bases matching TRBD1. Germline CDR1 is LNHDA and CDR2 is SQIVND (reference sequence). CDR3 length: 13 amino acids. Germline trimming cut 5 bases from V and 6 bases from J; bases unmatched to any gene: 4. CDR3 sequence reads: CASSDAGGNEQFF. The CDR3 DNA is TGTGCCAGTAGTGACGCAGGGGGCAATGAGCAGTTCTTC.

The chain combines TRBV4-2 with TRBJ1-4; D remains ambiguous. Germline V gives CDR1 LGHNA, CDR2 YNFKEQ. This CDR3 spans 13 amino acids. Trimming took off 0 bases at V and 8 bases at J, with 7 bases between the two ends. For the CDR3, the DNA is TGTGCCAGCAGCCAAGACACTTTCGAAAAACTGTTTTTT. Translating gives CASSQDTFEKLFF.

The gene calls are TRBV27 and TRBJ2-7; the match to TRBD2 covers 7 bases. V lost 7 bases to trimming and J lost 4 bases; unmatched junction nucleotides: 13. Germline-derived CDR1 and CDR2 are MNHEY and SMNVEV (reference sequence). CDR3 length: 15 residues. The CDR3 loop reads CASIPLARGGYEQYF. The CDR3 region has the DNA TGTGCCAGCATCCCACTAGCGCGGGGCGGGTACGAGCAGTACTTC.